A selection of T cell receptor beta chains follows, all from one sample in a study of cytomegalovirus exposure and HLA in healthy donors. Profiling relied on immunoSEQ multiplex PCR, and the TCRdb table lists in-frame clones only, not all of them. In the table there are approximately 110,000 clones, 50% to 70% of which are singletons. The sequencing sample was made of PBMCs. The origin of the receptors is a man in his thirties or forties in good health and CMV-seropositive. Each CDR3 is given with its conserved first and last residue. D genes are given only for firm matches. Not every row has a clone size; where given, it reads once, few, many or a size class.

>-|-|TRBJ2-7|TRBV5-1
TGCGCCAGCAGTCCCACAGGGAGCGAGCAGTACTTC
CASSPTGSEQYF
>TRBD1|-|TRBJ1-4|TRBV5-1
TGCGCCAGCAGCCCAGGGACAGTTAATGAAAAACTGTTTTTT
CASSPGTVNEKLFF
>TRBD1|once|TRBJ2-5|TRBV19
TGTGCCAGTAGTATCGGACAGGGGGCAGAAGAGACCCAGTACTTC
CASSIGQGAEETQYF
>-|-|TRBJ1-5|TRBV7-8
TGTGCCAGCTTTCCCTGGGACATCAATAGCAATCAGCCCCAGCATTTT
CASFPWDINSNQPQHF
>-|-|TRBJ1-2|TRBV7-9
TGTGCCAGCAGCTTAGGTGGGGAGAGCTACACCTTC
CASSLGGESYTF
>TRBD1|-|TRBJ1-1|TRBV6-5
TGTGCCAGCAGGGAAATCACAGGGGTGAACACTGAAGCTTTCTTT
CASREITGVNTEAFF
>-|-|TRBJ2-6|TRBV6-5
TGTGCCAGCCAACAGGGCCTAGCTGGGGCCAACGTCCTGACTTTC
CASQQGLAGANVLTF
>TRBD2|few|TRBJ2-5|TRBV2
TGTGCCAGCAGTGAAGCGTTTAGCGGGTCCGAGACCCAGTACTTC
CASSEAFSGSETQYF
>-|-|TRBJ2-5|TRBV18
TGTGCCAGCTCACCCTATGCGGGATCTCAAGAGACCCAGTACTTC
CASSPYAGSQETQYF
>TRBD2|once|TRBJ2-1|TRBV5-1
TGCGCCAGCAGCTTGGTACTAGCGGGGGCCTACAATGAGCAGTTCTTC
CASSLVLAGAYNEQFF
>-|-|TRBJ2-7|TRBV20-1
TGCAGTGTCCCGGGGTACTACGAGCAGTACTTC
CSVPGYYEQYF